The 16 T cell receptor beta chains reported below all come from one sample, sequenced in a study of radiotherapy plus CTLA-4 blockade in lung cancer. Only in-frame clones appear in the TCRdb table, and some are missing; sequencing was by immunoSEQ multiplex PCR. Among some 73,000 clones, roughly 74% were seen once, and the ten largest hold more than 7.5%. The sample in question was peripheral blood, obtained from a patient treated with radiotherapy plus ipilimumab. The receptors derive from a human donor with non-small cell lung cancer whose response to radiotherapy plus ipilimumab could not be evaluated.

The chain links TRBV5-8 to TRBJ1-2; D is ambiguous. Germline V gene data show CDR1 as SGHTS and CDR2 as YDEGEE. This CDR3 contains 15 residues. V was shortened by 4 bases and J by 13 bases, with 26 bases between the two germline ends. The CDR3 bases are TGTGCCAGCAGCATCCCGGGTTGGTCGGGGTCCCAAAGCACCTTC. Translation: CASSIPGWSGSQSTF.

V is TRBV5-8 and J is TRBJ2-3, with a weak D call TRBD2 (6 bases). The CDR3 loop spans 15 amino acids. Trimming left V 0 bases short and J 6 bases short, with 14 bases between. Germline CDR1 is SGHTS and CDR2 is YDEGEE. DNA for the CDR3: TGTGCCAGCAGCTTGGGTTTCGGGGGAAGCGATACGCAGTATTTT. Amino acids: CASSLGFGGSDTQYF.

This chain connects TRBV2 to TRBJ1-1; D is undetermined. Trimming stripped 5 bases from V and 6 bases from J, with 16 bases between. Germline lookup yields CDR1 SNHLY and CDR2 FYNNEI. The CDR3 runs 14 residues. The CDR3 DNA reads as TGTGCCAGCAGTCCGATGGGCTCTTATCCTGAAGCTTTCTTT. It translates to CASSPMGSYPEAFF.

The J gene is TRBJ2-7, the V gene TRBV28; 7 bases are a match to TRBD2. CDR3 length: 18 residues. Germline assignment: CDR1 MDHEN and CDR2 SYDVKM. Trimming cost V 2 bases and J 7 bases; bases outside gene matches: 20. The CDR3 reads CASSLSLSFSTSRREQYF. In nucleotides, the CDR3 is TGTGCCAGCAGTTTAAGTTTAAGCTTTTCGACTAGCCGGCGGGAGCAGTACTTC.

CDR3 nucleotides: TGTGCCAGCAGCTTTAATGGACAGGGAAGTTCACCCCTCCACTTT. This translates into CASSFNGQGSSPLHF. The genes are TRBV7-3 and TRBJ1-6; 8 bases are shared with TRBD1. V lost 3 bases, J lost 9 bases, and 7 bases stayed unmatched. Germline V gene lookup returns CDR1 SGHTA and CDR2 FQGTGA. There are 15 residues in the CDR3.

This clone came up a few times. The CDR3 spells CASSPEPSSGNTIYF. CDR3 nucleotide sequence: TGTGCCAGCAGCCCTGAGCCGAGCTCTGGAAACACCATATATTTT. V usage is TRBV7-6 and J usage is TRBJ1-3; no clear D. CDR1 SGHVS and CDR2 FNYEAQ come from the germline V gene. V was pared by 5 bases and J by 0 bases, with 11 bases between. The CDR3 totals 15 residues.

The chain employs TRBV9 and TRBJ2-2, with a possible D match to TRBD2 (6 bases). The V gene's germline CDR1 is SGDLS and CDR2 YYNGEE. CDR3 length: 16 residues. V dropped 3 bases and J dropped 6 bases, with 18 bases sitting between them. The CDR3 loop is CASSAQTGLWPGELFF. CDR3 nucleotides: TGTGCCAGCAGCGCACAAACGGGACTCTGGCCCGGGGAGCTGTTTTTT.

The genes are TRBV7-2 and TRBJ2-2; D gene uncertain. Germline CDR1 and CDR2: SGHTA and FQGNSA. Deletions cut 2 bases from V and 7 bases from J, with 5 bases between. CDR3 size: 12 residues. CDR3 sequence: CASSLSIGELFF. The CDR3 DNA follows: TGTGCCAGCAGCTTATCTATCGGGGAGCTGTTTTTT.

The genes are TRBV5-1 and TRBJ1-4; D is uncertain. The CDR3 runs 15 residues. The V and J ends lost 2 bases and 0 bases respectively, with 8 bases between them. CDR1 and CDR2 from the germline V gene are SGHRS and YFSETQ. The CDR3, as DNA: TGCGCCAGCAGCTTCCAAAGCGCAACTAATGAAAAACTGTTTTTT. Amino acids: CASSFQSATNEKLFF.

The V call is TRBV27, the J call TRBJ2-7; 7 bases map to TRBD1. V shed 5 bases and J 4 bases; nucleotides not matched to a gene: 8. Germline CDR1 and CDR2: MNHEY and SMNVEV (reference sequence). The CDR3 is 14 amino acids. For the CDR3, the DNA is TGTGCCAGCAGTCTAACACCACAGGGGTACGAGCAGTACTTC. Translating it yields CASSLTPQGYEQYF.

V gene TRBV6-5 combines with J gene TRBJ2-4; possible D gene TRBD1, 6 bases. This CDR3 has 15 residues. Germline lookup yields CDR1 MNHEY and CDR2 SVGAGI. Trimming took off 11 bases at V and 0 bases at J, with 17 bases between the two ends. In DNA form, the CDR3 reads TGTGCCGGGACCGGGACACCTCTAGCCAAAAACATTCAGTACTTC. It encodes CAGTGTPLAKNIQYF.

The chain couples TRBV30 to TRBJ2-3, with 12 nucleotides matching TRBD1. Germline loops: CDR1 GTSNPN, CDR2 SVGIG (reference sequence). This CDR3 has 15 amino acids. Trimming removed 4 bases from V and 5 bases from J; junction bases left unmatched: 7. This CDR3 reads CAWTGTGGRGDTQYF. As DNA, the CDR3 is TGTGCCTGGACAGGGACAGGGGGCCGGGGAGATACGCAGTATTTT.

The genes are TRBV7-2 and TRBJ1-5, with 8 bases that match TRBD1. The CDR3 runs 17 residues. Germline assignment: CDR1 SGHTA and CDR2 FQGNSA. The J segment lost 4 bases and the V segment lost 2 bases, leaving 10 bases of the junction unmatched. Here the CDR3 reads CASSLSFPTGGNQPQHF. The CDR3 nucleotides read TGTGCCAGCAGCTTATCTTTTCCAACAGGGGGAAATCAGCCCCAGCATTTT.

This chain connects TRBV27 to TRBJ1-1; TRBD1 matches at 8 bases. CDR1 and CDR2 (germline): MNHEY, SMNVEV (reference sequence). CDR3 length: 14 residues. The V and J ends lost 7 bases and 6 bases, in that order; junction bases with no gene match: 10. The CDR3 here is CASTRQGYYAEAFF. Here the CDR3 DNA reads TGTGCCAGCACCCGACAGGGGTATTACGCTGAAGCTTTCTTT.

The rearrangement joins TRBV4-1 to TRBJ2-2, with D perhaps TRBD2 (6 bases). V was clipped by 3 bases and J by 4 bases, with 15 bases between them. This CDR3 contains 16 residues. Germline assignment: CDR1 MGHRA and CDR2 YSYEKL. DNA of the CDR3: TGCGCCAGCAGCCATCGGCGACTAGTGGGCACCGGGGAGCTGTTTTTT. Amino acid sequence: CASSHRRLVGTGELFF.

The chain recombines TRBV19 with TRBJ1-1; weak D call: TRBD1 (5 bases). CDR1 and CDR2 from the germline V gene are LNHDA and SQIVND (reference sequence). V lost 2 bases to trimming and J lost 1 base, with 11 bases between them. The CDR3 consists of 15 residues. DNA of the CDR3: TGTGCCAGTAGTATATTAAGGGGAGGGAACACTGAAGCTTTCTTT. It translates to CASSILRGGNTEAFF.